This TCR beta chain appears in the sequencing data of a study of blood T cell repertoires in COVID-19. Whole-study context: Samples of COVID-19 (acute and convalescent) were obtained from the United States, Italy and Spain. The cDNA or gDNA used as material had been derived from T cells, B-cell-depleted T cells, or PBMCs.

The J segment lost 1 base and the V segment lost 7 bases, leaving 9 bases of the junction unmatched. The germline gives CDR1 SQVTM, CDR2 ANQGSEA. The CDR3 extends over 15 amino acids. Seattle enrolled patients during active infection and tracked them longitudinally. Original data processing: By means of reference gene primer amplification, nucleated cell counts were estimated. The data were produced by immunoSEQ multiplex PCR, yet TCRdb's version contains in-frame clones alone and is incomplete. V, J and clone size derive from that table, while D and trimming were established from the DNA sequence. The table includes fewer than 50,000 clones, around 90% detected once.

Sample: peripheral blood. V is TRBV29-1 and J is TRBJ2-3; TRBD2 aligns across 9 bases. The origin of this receptor is a middle-aged man with COVID-19, enrolled during active disease. The CDR3, as DNA: TGCAGCGCGGACGGAGTAGCGGGGGGCACAGATACGCAGTATTTT. This codes for CSADGVAGGTDTQYF.